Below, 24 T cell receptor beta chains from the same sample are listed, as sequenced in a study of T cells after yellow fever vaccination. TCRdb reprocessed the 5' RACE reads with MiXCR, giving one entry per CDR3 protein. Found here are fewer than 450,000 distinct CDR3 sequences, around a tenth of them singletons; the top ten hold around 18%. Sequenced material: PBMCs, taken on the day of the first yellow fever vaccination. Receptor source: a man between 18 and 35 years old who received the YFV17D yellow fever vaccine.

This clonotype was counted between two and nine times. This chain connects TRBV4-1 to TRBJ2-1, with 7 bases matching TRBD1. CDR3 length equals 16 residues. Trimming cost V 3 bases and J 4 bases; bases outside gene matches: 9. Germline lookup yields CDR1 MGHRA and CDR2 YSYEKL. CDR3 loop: CASSHDSDRAYNEQFF. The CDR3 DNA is TGCGCCAGCAGCCATGATTCAGACAGGGCGTACAATGAGCAGTTCTTC.

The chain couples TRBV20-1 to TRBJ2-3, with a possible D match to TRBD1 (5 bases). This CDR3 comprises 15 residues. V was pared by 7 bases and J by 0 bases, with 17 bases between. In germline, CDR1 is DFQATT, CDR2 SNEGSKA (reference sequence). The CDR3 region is CSEGPPFYSTDTQYF. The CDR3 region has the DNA TGCAGTGAGGGGCCTCCGTTCTATAGCACAGATACGCAGTATTTT.

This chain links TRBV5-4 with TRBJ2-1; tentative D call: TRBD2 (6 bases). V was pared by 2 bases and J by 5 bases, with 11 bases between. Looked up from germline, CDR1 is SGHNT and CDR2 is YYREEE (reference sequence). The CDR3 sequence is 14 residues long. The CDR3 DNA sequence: TGTGCCAGCAGCTTCTTCGGGGGACACAATGAGCAGTTCTTC. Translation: CASSFFGGHNEQFF.

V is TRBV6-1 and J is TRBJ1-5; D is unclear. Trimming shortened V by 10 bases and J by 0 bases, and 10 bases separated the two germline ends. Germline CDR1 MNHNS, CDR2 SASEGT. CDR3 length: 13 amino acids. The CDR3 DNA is TGTGCCAATTCACAGAATAGCAATCAGCCCCAGCATTTT. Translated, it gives CANSQNSNQPQHF.

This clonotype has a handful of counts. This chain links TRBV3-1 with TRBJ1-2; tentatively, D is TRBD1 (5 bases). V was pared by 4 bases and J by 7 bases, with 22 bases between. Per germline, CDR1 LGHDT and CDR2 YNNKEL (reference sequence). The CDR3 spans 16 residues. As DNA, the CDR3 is TGTGCCAGCAGCCGAGTTCAGGGAGGAGGGGCCCGTGGCTACACCTTC. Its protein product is CASSRVQGGGARGYTF.

This CDR3 reads CAIGVQETQYF. CDR3 coding DNA: TGTGCCATCGGAGTCCAGGAGACCCAGTACTTC. This sequence joins TRBV10-3 and TRBJ2-5; no clear D gene. The CDR3 covers 11 residues. The ends were cut back, 8 bases at V and 5 bases at J, with 9 bases in the middle. Germline loops: CDR1 ENHRY, CDR2 SYGVKD.

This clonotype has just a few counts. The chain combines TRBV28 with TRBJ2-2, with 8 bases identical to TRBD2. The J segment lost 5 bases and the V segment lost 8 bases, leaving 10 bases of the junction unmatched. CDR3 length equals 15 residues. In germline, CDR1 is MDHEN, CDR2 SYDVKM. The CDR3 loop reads CASPPPGGPTGELFF. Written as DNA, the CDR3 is TGTGCCAGCCCACCACCGGGGGGGCCTACCGGGGAGCTGTTTTTT.

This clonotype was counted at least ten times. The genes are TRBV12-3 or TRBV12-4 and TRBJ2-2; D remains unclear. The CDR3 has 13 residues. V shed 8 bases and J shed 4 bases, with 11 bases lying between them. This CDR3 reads CASPPGLTGELFF. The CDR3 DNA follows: TGTGCCAGCCCCCCCGGGCTCACCGGGGAGCTGTTTTTT.

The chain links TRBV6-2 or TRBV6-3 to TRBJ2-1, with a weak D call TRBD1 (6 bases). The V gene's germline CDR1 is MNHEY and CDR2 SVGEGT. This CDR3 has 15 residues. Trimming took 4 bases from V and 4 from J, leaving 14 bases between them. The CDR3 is CASSFSSGVYNEQFF. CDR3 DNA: TGTGCCAGCAGTTTCTCGTCAGGGGTATACAATGAGCAGTTCTTC.

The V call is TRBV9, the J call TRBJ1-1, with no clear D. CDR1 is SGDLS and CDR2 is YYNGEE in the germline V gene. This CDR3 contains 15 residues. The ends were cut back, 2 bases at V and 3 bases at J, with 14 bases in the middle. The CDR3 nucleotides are TGTGCCAGCAGCGTGTATGAGACACTTTACACTGAAGCTTTCTTT. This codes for CASSVYETLYTEAFF.

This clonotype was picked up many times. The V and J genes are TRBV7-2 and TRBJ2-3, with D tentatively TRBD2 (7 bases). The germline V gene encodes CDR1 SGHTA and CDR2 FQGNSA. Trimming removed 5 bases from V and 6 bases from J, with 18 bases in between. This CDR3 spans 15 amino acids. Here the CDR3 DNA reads TGTGCCAGCAGCCCTTTCGCGGGGGCTGGGGATACGCAGTATTTT. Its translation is CASSPFAGAGDTQYF.

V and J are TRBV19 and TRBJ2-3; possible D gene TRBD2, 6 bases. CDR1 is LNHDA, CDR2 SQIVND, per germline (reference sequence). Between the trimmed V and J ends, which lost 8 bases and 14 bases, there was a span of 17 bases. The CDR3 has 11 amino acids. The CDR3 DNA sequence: TGTGCCAGTCAGAGGGGAGGAGTAGGGTATTTT. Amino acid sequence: CASQRGGVGYF.

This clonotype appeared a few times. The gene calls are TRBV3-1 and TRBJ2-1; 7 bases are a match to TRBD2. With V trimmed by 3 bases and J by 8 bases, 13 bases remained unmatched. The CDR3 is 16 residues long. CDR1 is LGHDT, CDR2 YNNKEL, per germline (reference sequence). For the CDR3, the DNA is TGTGCCAGCAGCCATAGACCGGGACTAAAGGGTGATGAGCAGTTCTTC. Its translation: CASSHRPGLKGDEQFF.

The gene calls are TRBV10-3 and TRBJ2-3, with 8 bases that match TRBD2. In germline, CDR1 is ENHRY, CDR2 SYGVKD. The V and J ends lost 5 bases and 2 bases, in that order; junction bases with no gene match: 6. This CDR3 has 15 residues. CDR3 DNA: TGTGCCATCAGTACCCTCGGGGGGGACACAGATACGCAGTATTTT. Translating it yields CAISTLGGDTDTQYF.

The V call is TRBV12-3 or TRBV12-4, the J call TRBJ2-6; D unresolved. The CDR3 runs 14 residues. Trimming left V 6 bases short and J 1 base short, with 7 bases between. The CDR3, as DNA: TGTGCCAGCAGCATACTTTCTGGGGCCAACGTCCTGACTTTC. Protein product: CASSILSGANVLTF.

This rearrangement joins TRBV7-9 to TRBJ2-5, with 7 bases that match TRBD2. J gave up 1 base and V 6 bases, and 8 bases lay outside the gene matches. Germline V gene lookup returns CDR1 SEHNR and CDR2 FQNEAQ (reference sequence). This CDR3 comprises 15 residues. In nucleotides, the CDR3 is TGTGCCAGCAGTGACTGGGGGGGAGTCCAAGAGACCCAGTACTTC. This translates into CASSDWGGVQETQYF.

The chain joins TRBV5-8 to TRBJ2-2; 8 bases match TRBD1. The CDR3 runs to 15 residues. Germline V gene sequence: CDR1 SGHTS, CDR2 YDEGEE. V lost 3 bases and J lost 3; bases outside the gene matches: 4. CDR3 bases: TGTGCCAGCAGCTCCGACAGGGGTCACACCGGGGAGCTGTTTTTT. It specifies CASSSDRGHTGELFF. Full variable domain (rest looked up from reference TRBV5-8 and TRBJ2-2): EAGVTQSPTHLIKTRGQQATLRCSPISGHTSVYWYQQALGLGLQFLLWYDEGEERNRGNFPPRFSGRQFPNYSSELNVNALELEDSALYLCASSSDRGHTGELFFGEGSRLTVL.

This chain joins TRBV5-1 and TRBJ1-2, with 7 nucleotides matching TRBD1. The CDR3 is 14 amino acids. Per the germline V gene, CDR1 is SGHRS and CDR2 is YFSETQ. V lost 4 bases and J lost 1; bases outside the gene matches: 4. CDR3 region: CASSRDSLNYGYTF. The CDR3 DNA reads TGCGCCAGCAGCCGGGACAGCCTTAACTATGGCTACACCTTC. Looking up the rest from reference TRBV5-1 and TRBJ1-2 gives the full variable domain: KAGVTQTPRYLIKTRGQQVTLSCSPISGHRSVSWYQQTPGQGLQFLFEYFSETQRNKGNFPGRFSGRQFSNSRSEMNVSTLELGDSALYLCASSRDSLNYGYTFGSGTRLTVV.

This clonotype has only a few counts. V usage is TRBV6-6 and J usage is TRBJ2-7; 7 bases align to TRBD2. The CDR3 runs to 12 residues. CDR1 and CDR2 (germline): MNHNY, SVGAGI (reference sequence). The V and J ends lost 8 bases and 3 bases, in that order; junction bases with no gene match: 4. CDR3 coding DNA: TGTGCCAGCTGGGGAGGGAGCTACGAGCAGTACGTC. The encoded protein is CASWGGSYEQYV.

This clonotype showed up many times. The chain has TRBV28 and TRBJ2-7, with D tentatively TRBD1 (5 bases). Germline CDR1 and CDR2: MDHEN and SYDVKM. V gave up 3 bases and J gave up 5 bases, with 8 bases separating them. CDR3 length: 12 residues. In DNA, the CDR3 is TGTGCCAGCAGTTTTCAGGGTAACGAGCAGTACGTC. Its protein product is CASSFQGNEQYV.

Written as DNA, the CDR3 is TGTGCCAGCAGTTCGAGACGGCCTAACTCTGGAAACACCATATATTTT. It codes for CASSSRRPNSGNTIYF. The genes are TRBV6-5 and TRBJ1-3; D not certain. Germline values: CDR1 MNHEY, CDR2 SVGAGI. With 4 bases removed from V and 0 bases from J, the gap between germline ends came to 13 bases. The CDR3 consists of 16 residues.

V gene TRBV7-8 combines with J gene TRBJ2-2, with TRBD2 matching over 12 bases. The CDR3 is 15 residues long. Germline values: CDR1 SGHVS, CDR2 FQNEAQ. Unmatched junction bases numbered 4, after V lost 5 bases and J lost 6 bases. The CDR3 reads CASSQLAGGPGELFF. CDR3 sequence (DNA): TGTGCCAGCAGCCAACTAGCGGGGGGCCCCGGGGAGCTGTTTTTT.

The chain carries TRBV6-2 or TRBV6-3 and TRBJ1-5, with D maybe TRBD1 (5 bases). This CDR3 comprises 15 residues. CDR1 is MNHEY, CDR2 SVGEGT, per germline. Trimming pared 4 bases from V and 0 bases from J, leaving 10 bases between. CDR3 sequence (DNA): TGTGCCAGCAGTTTGTCGGGGCTTAGCAATCAGCCCCAGCATTTT. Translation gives CASSLSGLSNQPQHF.

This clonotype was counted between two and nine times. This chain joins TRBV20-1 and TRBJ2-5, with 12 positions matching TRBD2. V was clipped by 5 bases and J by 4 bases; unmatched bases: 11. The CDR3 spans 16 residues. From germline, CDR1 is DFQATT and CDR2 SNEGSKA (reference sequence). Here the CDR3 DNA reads TGCAGTGCTTCCCAGACTAGCGGGGGAGGGGGAGAGACCCAGTACTTC. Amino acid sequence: CSASQTSGGGGETQYF.